The present T cell receptor (beta chain) was sequenced within a study of sequential checkpoint blockade in melanoma. Looking at the study overall: Both treatment sequences were followed by maintenance nivolumab.

Treatment denoted: randomized to nivolumab then ipilimumab (arm A) or the reverse (arm B). DNA-damaging chemotherapy had not been given to any patient beforehand. PBMC sorting kept live CD3+CD8+ cells without CD19 or CD56. The protocol was immunoSEQ multiplex PCR, while the TCRdb copy is restricted to in-frame clones and leaves out a portion. The sample carries over 10,000 clones, less than 75% recorded once. The CDR3 runs 17 residues. Germline trimming cut 5 bases from V and 1 base from J; bases unmatched to any gene: 8. Germline CDR1 reads PRHDT; CDR2 reads FYEKMQ (reference sequence). The material was CD8+ T cells sorted from blood (inferred from file names), obtained from a patient given nivolumab and ipilimumab in sequence. This receptor was taken from a human donor with melanoma. The chain carries TRBV13 and TRBJ2-1; 10 positions match TRBD2. CDR3 bases: TGTGCCAGCAGCCCTCCCCGGACTAGCGGATCCTACAATGAGCAGTTCTTC. This codes for CASSPPRTSGSYNEQFF.